This TCR beta chain emerged from a study of cytomegalovirus exposure and HLA in healthy donors. Study-level results: That first-cohort TCR clusters tended to co-occur in the 130 or so validation repertoires was found in a later analysis. TCR beta chains numbering approximately 150 were designated cytomegalovirus-associated. Most TCR sequences were uncommon, yet certain public TCRs appeared in many donors.

The CDR3 extends over 14 amino acids. CDR1 MGHRA and CDR2 YSYEKL come from the germline V gene. V was cut by 4 bases and J by 8 bases, with 18 bases left in between. On this clone itself: Its antigen is unidentified.

This table comes from immunoSEQ multiplex PCR, and its TCRdb copy is limited to in-frame clones, with some not included. The table has 70,000 to 80,000 clones, approximately 94% seen once. The J gene is TRBJ2-7, the V gene TRBV4-1; D is perhaps TRBD2 (6 bases). The receptor comes from a woman younger than 35 in good health and CMV-seropositive. Specimen: PBMCs. The CDR3, as DNA: TGCGCCAGCAGCCCCTCCGGCGGGATGTTCAAGCAGTACTTC. Protein: CASSPSGGMFKQYF.